This TCR beta chain was identified during a study of PD-1 blockade in classical Hodgkin lymphoma. Study-level results: Reports described newly diagnosed patients as having lower baseline TCR diversity than healthy donors.

As for this clone: Its antigen is undetermined.

Repertoires were generated with immunoSEQ multiplex PCR, while TCRdb's copy carries only in-frame clones and drops some. Of some 5,700 clones detected, around half appear once; the ten largest clones hold 13% to 15%. Patients all relapsed after autologous stem cell transplantation, and there was variation in brentuximab vedotin exposure. Negative selection with magnets was how CD8+ T cells were isolated from the thawed PBMCs. V was clipped by 2 bases and J by 1 base, with 12 bases between them. There are 15 residues in the CDR3. CDR1 and CDR2 from the germline V gene are MNHEY and SVGAGI. The source was CD8+ T cells from blood, collected at baseline. This sequence was found in a human donor with classical Hodgkin lymphoma. This chain links TRBV6-5 with TRBJ2-7, with D possibly being TRBD1 (5 bases). CDR3 DNA sequence: TGTGCCAGCAGTTACGGGGCAGGTTCTTCCTACGAGCAGTACTTC. This translates into CASSYGAGSSYEQYF.